This TCR beta chain was recorded in a study of memory CD4+ T cells and cytomegalovirus serostatus (dated by TCRdb to the late 2010s). In terms of the full investigation: A total of around 35 healthy Belgian adults, of whom 9 were CMV seropositive and about 24 were CMV seronegative, were included in the cohort. To replicate a published TCR-based CMV serostatus classifier, the researchers sequenced the CD4+ memory TCRbeta repertoires of a Belgian cohort whose cytomegalovirus serostatus was known. The research as a whole found: Only CD4+CD45RO+ memory cells were sequenced, in contrast to the original study, in which naive and memory CD4+ and CD8+ populations were covered. For CMV serostatus prediction, a median bootstrapped AUC of roughly 0.94 was reached with the original framework, and a median bootstrapped AUC of approximately 0.92 was reached with a US-trained random forest. Among the 150 or so previously reported CMV-associated TCRbeta sequences, over 65 showed up in the CD4+ memory repertoires, with each one found in between one and five individuals. The results were interpreted as suggesting that the CMV-associated TCR signature is mostly present in the CD4+ memory repertoire. On the Belgian cohort, the classifier built on the original framework reached a median bootstrapped AUC of about 0.95, with a 95% CI of 0.76-1.00.

Genomic DNA was extracted from sorted cells with the Quick-DNA Microprep Kit. Amplification of TCRbeta DNA was done with the immunoSEQ hsTCRbeta kit, following the protocol from the manufacturer. TCRbeta libraries were sequenced on an Illumina MiSeq instrument. As for the authors' bioinformatics: Following removal of out-of-frame sequences, 2 million to 2.5 million distinct TCRbeta sequences were retained, with an average of around 70,000 per individual. Each individual was scored by the count of over 150 previously reported CMV-associated TCRbeta sequences and the total productive distinct TCRbeta count. A beta-binomial model was reimplemented in Python, and random forests from scikit-learn, run with default parameters, were trained on data from the US cohort. Classifier performance on the Belgian cohort was summarized as median AUC with percentile confidence intervals calculated over 10,000 bootstrap iterations. The immuneACCESS repertoire file appears here via TCRdb, limited to in-frame rearrangements. These files lack a portion of the clones; in checked studies, under half of the deficit traces to unresolved V genes, and the cause of the others is not known. The V and J calls and clone size were taken over from that table, and D and trimming were inferred from the DNA. A total of more than 35,000 clones appear in this sample, roughly four fifths of them only once. Approximately 0.78% of the sample goes to the ten largest clones.

Single viable CD3+CD4+CD8-CD45RO+ cells were sorted as memory CD4+ T cells on a FACSAria II. CMV serostatus was determined using a Roche Elecsys assay that detects serum IgG against CMV pp150, pp28, p38 and p52. Once the samples were thawed, total CD4+ T cells were enriched through positive selection using CD4 magnetic microbeads. Samples originated from another study that specifically interrogated the CD4+ T cell memory repertoire. Peripheral blood mononuclear cells were isolated and cryopreserved according to standard operating procedures, and serum was stored at -80 degrees C. The staining relied on CD3-PerCP (BW264/56), CD4-APC (RPA-T4), CD45RO-PE (UCHT1) and CD8-Pacific Orange (3B5) antibodies, and Sytox blue was used to exclude non-viable cells. V is reduced by 3 bases and J by 4 bases, leaving a spacing of 10 bases between them. Looking up the germline V gene yields CDR1 MNHNS and CDR2 SASEGT. From its cysteine to its phenylalanine, the CDR3 spans 14 amino acids. Just CDR3 DNA is preserved here, 42 bases in frame from base 1.

With regard to this clone: The antigen this receptor binds is unknown. The record has no base qualities; no much larger clone is one base away.

The rearrangement joined TRBV6-1 to TRBJ1-3, with no confidently assigned D gene. The TCR sequence derives from an adult in good health and CMV-seronegative. The sample taken for sequencing was memory CD4+ T cells from blood. The sequenced DNA: TGTGCCAGCAGTGAGCTAGGTCCGGGAAACACCATATATTTT. The resulting protein is CASSELGPGNTIYF.